This T cell receptor (beta chain) was documented in a study of beta chain features in type 1 diabetes. V lost 2 bases, J lost 7 bases, and 11 bases lay in between. Germline-derived CDR1 and CDR2 are SGHDN and FVKESK. The CDR3 length is 13 residues. The whole isolated RNA underwent reverse transcription, so sequencing captured expressed TCRB transcripts. Only in-frame clones appear in the TCRdb table, and some are missing; sequencing was by immunoSEQ multiplex PCR. The sample contains approximately 340,000 clones, over 12% of which appear only once. The clonotype was recovered from a woman aged 18-30 years in good health. Sequenced material: naive CD4+ T cells from blood. The chain recombines TRBV14 with TRBJ1-2; D gene ambiguous. CDR3 in amino acids: CASSQFAWAGYTF. The CDR3 nucleotides read TGTGCCAGCAGCCAATTTGCGTGGGCTGGCTACACCTTC.